Each of the 25 T cell receptor beta chains below was sequenced from the same sample in a study of identical twins. Each CDR3 protein is one row after TCRdb ran MiXCR on the 5' RACE reads. The sample lists hundreds of thousands of distinct CDR3 sequences, about 12% occurring once. This sample was shared with a second study, whose subject was yellow fever vaccine responses in identical twins.

The specimen sequenced was PBMCs. These receptors were obtained from a woman younger than 30 in good health.

There are a few counts of this clonotype. The chain uses TRBV2 and TRBJ2-1; D unclear. Per germline, CDR1 SNHLY and CDR2 FYNNEI. The CDR3 covers 14 residues. Trimming removed 0 bases from V and 9 bases from J, with 12 bases in between. Here the CDR3 reads CASSEALFGGEQFF. The CDR3 coding sequence is TGTGCCAGCAGTGAAGCGCTTTTTGGTGGTGAGCAGTTCTTC. Full variable domain (outside the CDR3, taken from reference TRBV2 and TRBJ2-1): EPEVTQTPSHQVTQMGQEVILRCVPISNHLYFYWYRQILGQKVEFLVSFYNNEISEKSEIFDDQFSVERPDGSNFTLKIRSTKLEDSAMYFCASSEALFGGEQFFGPGTRLTVL.

This clonotype has ten or more counts. The chain links TRBV11-2 to TRBJ2-2, with D unresolved. CDR1 and CDR2 from the germline V gene are SGHAT and FQNNGV. The CDR3 spans 13 residues. V lost 5 bases, J lost 1 base, and 5 bases lay in between. The CDR3 here is CASSNRNTGELFF. The DNA for the CDR3 is TGTGCCAGCAGCAACCGGAACACCGGGGAGCTGTTTTTT.

Comments on this clonotype: The junction departs from germline at one end; a sequencing error may be responsible. This rearrangement joins TRBV11-2 to TRBJ2-6, with 11 bases aligning to TRBD2. Germline CDR1 reads SGHAT; CDR2 reads FQNNGV. This CDR3 is 18 amino acids long. In DNA, the CDR3 is TGTGCCAGCAGCTTGACTAGCGGGGCCCCCTCTGGGGCCAACGTCCTGAGTTTC. Translated, it gives CASSLTSGAPSGANVLSF. Filled out from reference TRBV11-2 and TRBJ2-6, the complete variable domain reads EAGVAQSPRYKIIEKRQSVAFWCNPISGHATLYWYQQILGQGPKLLIQFQNNGVVDDSQLPKDRFSAERLKGVDSTLKIQPAKLEDSAVYLCASSLTSGAPSGANVLSFGAGSRLTVL.

This clonotype has at least ten counts. The V gene is TRBV4-1, the J gene TRBJ1-1, with 8 bases aligning to TRBD1. This CDR3 has 18 residues. Trimming at V came to 3 bases and at J to 1 base, leaving 13 bases not matched to a gene. Germline CDR1 reads MGHRA; CDR2 reads YSYEKL. In nucleotides, the CDR3 is TGCGCCAGCAGCCATTCCGGGACAGGTATTGAGTGGAACACTGAAGCTTTCTTT. As protein: CASSHSGTGIEWNTEAFF.

This clonotype was found a few times. V and J are TRBV6-1 and TRBJ1-5; possibly TRBD1 for D (6 bases). The CDR3 is 13 residues long. Germline loops: CDR1 MNHNS, CDR2 SASEGT. Trimming shortened V by 8 bases and J by 1 base, and 9 bases separated the two germline ends. CDR3 sequence (DNA): TGTGCCAGCCAAACAGGGAGCAATCAGCCCCAGCATTTT. The encoded protein is CASQTGSNQPQHF.

This clonotype occurred a few times. The chain combines TRBV12-3 or TRBV12-4 with TRBJ1-4; 7 nucleotides agree with TRBD1. The CDR3 runs 12 residues. Unmatched junction bases numbered 8, after V lost 6 bases and J lost 13 bases. As DNA, the CDR3 is TGTGCCAGCAGCCCCGACAGGGTCGGACTGTTTTTT. As protein: CASSPDRVGLFF.

This clonotype occurred many times. The chain is built from TRBV5-6 and TRBJ2-7; D assignment may be TRBD1 or TRBD2 (5 bases each). Germline loops: CDR1 SGHDT, CDR2 YYEEEE. V was clipped by 0 bases and J by 6 bases, with 19 bases between them. The CDR3 length is 16 residues. CDR3 nucleotides: TGTGCCAGCAGCTTGGTTCTCCGGGGCCCTTACGGCGAGCAGTACTTC. It specifies CASSLVLRGPYGEQYF.

This clonotype was seen a few times. V gene TRBV7-9 combines with J gene TRBJ1-2; unclear D gene. This CDR3 comprises 13 residues. In germline, CDR1 is SEHNR, CDR2 FQNEAQ (reference sequence). The ends were cut back, 5 bases at V and 4 bases at J, with 11 bases in the middle. The DNA for the CDR3 is TGTGCCAGCAGCCCGGAGGTGGTCTATGGCTACACCTTC. It yields the protein CASSPEVVYGYTF. Full variable domain (outside the CDR3, taken from reference TRBV7-9 and TRBJ1-2): DTGVSQNPRHKITKRGQNVTFRCDPISEHNRLYWYRQTLGQGPEFLTYFQNEAQLEKSRLLSDRFSAERPKGSFSTLEIQRTEQGDSAMYLCASSPEVVYGYTFGSGTRLTVV.

In this sample, this clonotype turned up a few times. V usage is TRBV5-1 and J usage is TRBJ1-1; D perhaps matches TRBD1 (6 bases). CDR1 and CDR2 from the germline V gene are SGHRS and YFSETQ. V gave up 3 bases and J gave up 1 base, with 13 bases separating them. The CDR3 has 15 residues. The CDR3 region has the DNA TGCGCCAGCAGCTCAGGGGTACGGGGGAACACTGAAGCTTTCTTT. Encoded protein: CASSSGVRGNTEAFF.

The rearrangement joins TRBV6-4 to TRBJ2-1; TRBD2 matches at 14 bases. With V trimmed by 4 bases and J by 8 bases, 4 bases remained unmatched. CDR3 size: 15 residues. Looked up from germline, CDR1 is MRHNA and CDR2 is SNTAGT. The CDR3 loop reads CASSAGLAGGHEQFF. The CDR3 DNA reads as TGTGCCAGCAGTGCCGGACTAGCGGGAGGCCATGAGCAGTTCTTC.

In this sample, this clonotype turned up many times. This chain joins TRBV3-1 and TRBJ2-5, with D possibly called TRBD1 or TRBD2 (5 bases each). Germline lookup yields CDR1 LGHDT and CDR2 YNNKEL (reference sequence). The CDR3 length is 13 residues. V was pared by 1 base and J by 9 bases, with 12 bases between. CDR3 residues: CASSQGDGRAQYF. Written as DNA, the CDR3 is TGTGCCAGCAGCCAAGGGGACGGAAGGGCCCAGTACTTC.

This clonotype was recorded a few times. J is TRBJ2-7 and V is TRBV7-9, with a tentative D call TRBD2 (5 bases). Trimming removed 4 bases at V and 0 bases at J, with 13 bases between. This CDR3 is 15 amino acids long. Germline CDR1 reads SEHNR; CDR2 reads FQNEAQ (reference sequence). CDR3 amino acids: CASSSHGGSSYEQYF. As DNA, the CDR3 is TGTGCCAGCAGCTCCCATGGAGGTAGCTCCTACGAGCAGTACTTC.

This clonotype has just a few counts. This chain joins TRBV20-1 and TRBJ2-1, with no clear D. CDR3 size: 11 residues. The germline CDR1 and CDR2 sequences are DFQATT and SNEGSKA (reference sequence). V was trimmed by 3 bases and J by 7 bases, leaving 7 bases between them. The CDR3 loop reads CSASLVNEQFF. DNA for the CDR3: TGCAGTGCTAGTCTTGTGAATGAGCAGTTCTTC.

To note about this clonotype: Mismatch with germline at one junction end may stem from a read error. The rearrangement uses TRBV12-3 or TRBV12-4 and TRBJ1-1; D gene unclear. The CDR3 sequence is 15 residues long. CDR3 in amino acids: CVSSYRRELNTEAFF. The DNA for the CDR3 is TGTGTCAGCAGTTATAGGAGAGAACTGAACACTGAAGCTTTCTTT.

This clonotype was counted a few times. The chain joins TRBV3-1 to TRBJ2-6, with D perhaps matching TRBD1 or TRBD2 (5 bases each). V dropped 6 bases and J dropped 2 bases, with 14 bases sitting between them. The germline gives CDR1 LGHDT, CDR2 YNNKEL (reference sequence). The CDR3 runs to 16 residues. This CDR3 is CASRPSGTPGANVLTF. As DNA, the CDR3 is TGTGCCAGCAGACCCTCCGGGACCCCTGGGGCCAACGTCCTGACTTTC.

This chain joins TRBV28 and TRBJ2-5, with TRBD2 matching 13 bases. The CDR3 length is 16 residues. Germline lookup yields CDR1 MDHEN and CDR2 SYDVKM. With V trimmed by 2 bases and J by 2 bases, 2 bases remained unmatched. The CDR3 spells CASSLPGLAGQETQYF. The CDR3 DNA reads TGTGCCAGCAGTTTACCGGGACTAGCGGGGCAAGAGACCCAGTACTTC.

This clonotype showed up many times. The V gene is TRBV29-1, the J gene TRBJ1-1; 7 bases align to TRBD1. Losses at the gene ends were 5 bases for V and 8 bases for J; bases not matched to a gene: 2. The germline V gene encodes CDR1 SQVTM and CDR2 ANQGSEA. This CDR3 region has 10 residues. The CDR3 nucleotides are TGCAGCGTTACGGACAGGGAAGCTTTCTTT. This gives the protein CSVTDREAFF.

This clonotype occurred many times. J is TRBJ1-1 and V is TRBV10-3; no firm D call. CDR3 size: 12 residues. The ends were cut back, 5 bases at V and 3 bases at J, with 7 bases in the middle. Germline loops: CDR1 ENHRY, CDR2 SYGVKD. CDR3 DNA: TGTGCCATCAGTCAGAGGTACACTGAAGCTTTCTTT. Its translation is CAISQRYTEAFF.

This chain links TRBV20-1 with TRBJ1-2; 9 nucleotides match TRBD1. The CDR3 loop spans 12 amino acids. CDR1 DFQATT and CDR2 SNEGSKA come from the germline V gene (reference sequence). V lost 5 bases and J lost 6; bases outside the gene matches: 4. The CDR3 DNA reads TGCAGTGCTCACAGGGGGCTCCATGGCTACACCTTC. Translating gives CSAHRGLHGYTF.

The genes are TRBV2 and TRBJ2-1; tentative D call: TRBD2 (6 bases). The CDR3 totals 17 residues. Germline values: CDR1 SNHLY, CDR2 FYNNEI. V was pared by 5 bases and J by 0 bases, with 17 bases between. The CDR3 loop reads CASSRETGSSSYNEQFF. The CDR3 nucleotides are TGTGCCAGCAGTCGGGAGACGGGTTCAAGCTCCTACAATGAGCAGTTCTTC.

This clonotype has only a few counts. At one end, the junction sequence differs from germline, possibly due to a read error. This sequence joins TRBV3-1 and TRBJ2-1, with 15 bases that match TRBD2. The CDR3 runs to 17 residues. CDR1 and CDR2 from the germline V gene are LGHDT and YNNKEL (reference sequence). Written as DNA, the CDR3 is TGTGCCAGCACCCAAGATCCTTGGGGACTAGCGGGGGGCCCCGAGTTCTTC. Its protein is CASTQDPWGLAGGPEFF.

This clonotype was detected only a few times. The V call is TRBV19, the J call TRBJ2-7; TRBD1 agrees at 7 bases. CDR1 and CDR2 from the germline V gene are LNHDA and SQIVND (reference sequence). Trimming removed 4 bases from V and 3 bases from J; junction bases left unmatched: 3. This CDR3 is 13 amino acids long. CDR3 loop: CASSTAGGYEQYF. The CDR3 bases are TGTGCCAGTAGTACGGCAGGGGGCTACGAGCAGTACTTC. The full variable domain, rest sourced from reference TRBV19 and TRBJ2-7, is DGGITQSPKYLFRKEGQNVTLSCEQNLNHDAMYWYRQDPGQGLRLIYYSQIVNDFQKGDIAEGYSVSREKKESFPLTVTSAQKNPTAFYLCASSTAGGYEQYFGPGTRLTVT.

This clonotype was seen more than once but under ten times. CDR3 sequence: CSAIKSNQPQHF. CDR3 DNA sequence: TGCAGTGCAATAAAAAGCAATCAGCCCCAGCATTTT. This rearrangement joins TRBV20-1 to TRBJ1-5; no clear D. V was shortened by 6 bases and J by 1 base, with 7 bases between the two germline ends. Germline V gives CDR1 DFQATT, CDR2 SNEGSKA (reference sequence). The CDR3 loop spans 12 amino acids.

The chain recombines TRBV12-3 or TRBV12-4 with TRBJ1-1; 7 nucleotides align to TRBD1. This CDR3 spans 15 amino acids. V shed 6 bases and J 4 bases; nucleotides not matched to a gene: 11. This CDR3 is CASSYDRVNGTEAFF. The DNA of the CDR3 is TGTGCCAGCAGCTATGACAGGGTAAATGGCACTGAAGCTTTCTTT.

The V and J genes are TRBV12-3 or TRBV12-4 and TRBJ1-2; 8 positions agree with TRBD1. V lost 4 bases, J lost 1 base, and 14 bases stayed unmatched. The CDR3 sequence is 18 residues long. CDR3 residues: CASSSSPHRTGSNYGYTF. DNA of the CDR3: TGTGCCAGCAGTTCCTCCCCTCATAGGACAGGGAGTAACTATGGCTACACCTTC.